The 14 T cell receptor beta chains presented below share a single source sample, sequenced in a study of TIL therapy for anti-PD-1-resistant metastatic lung cancer. Sample time point: pre-treatment sample, taken before nivolumab and TIL therapy. Sequencing used immunoSEQ v3. The protocol was immunoSEQ multiplex PCR, while the TCRdb copy is restricted to in-frame clones and leaves out a portion. The sample carries roughly 20,000 clones, over 60% recorded once. Sequenced here: blood, sampled at baseline. These receptors were collected from a person aged 25 to 85 with non-small cell lung cancer.

The J gene is TRBJ2-7, the V gene TRBV18, with 7 bases fitting TRBD2. In germline, CDR1 is KGHSH, CDR2 LQKENI. Losses at the gene ends were 3 bases for V and 6 bases for J; bases not matched to a gene: 8. The CDR3 totals 14 residues. The CDR3 region is CASSPGTKEGEQYF. The CDR3 DNA sequence: TGTGCCAGCTCACCCGGGACTAAAGAGGGCGAGCAGTACTTC.

The gene calls are TRBV9 and TRBJ2-7, with a possible D match to TRBD1 (5 bases). The CDR3 covers 16 residues. Germline V gene data show CDR1 as SGDLS and CDR2 as YYNGEE. V was shortened by 0 bases and J by 4 bases, with 17 bases between the two germline ends. Here the CDR3 DNA reads TGTGCCAGCAGCGTAGCCGCCGTACAGGAAGGGTACGAGCAGTACTTC. Encoded protein: CASSVAAVQEGYEQYF. The full variable domain, completed using reference TRBV9 and TRBJ2-7, is DSGVTQTPKHLITATGQRVTLRCSPRSGDLSVYWYQQSLDQGLQFLIQYYNGEERAKGNILERFSAQQFPDLHSELNLSSLELGDSALYFCASSVAAVQEGYEQYFGPGTRLTVT.

J is TRBJ1-1 and V is TRBV11-1; D gene ambiguous. The CDR3 length is 14 residues. The germline gives CDR1 SGHAT, CDR2 FQDESV (reference sequence). Trimming removed 5 bases at V and 1 base at J, with 11 bases between. CDR3 residues: CASSLLPRNTEAFF. The CDR3 DNA reads as TGTGCCAGCAGCCTTCTTCCAAGGAACACTGAAGCTTTCTTT.

This clone was seen only a few times. This rearrangement joins TRBV7-2 to TRBJ1-2; D not resolved. The V end lost 5 bases, the J end lost 1 base, and 20 bases lay between the germline ends. This CDR3 is built from 17 residues. From germline, CDR1 is SGHTA and CDR2 FQGNSA. The CDR3 loop reads CASSPPSGSTLNYGYTF. CDR3 sequence (DNA): TGTGCCAGCAGCCCCCCCTCGGGCAGCACCCTTAACTATGGCTACACCTTC.

This clone was seen only a few times. This sequence joins TRBV6-1 and TRBJ2-3; 7 nucleotides line up with TRBD2. The CDR3 consists of 15 residues. Germline V gene data show CDR1 as MNHNS and CDR2 as SASEGT. Trimming took 0 bases from V and 0 from J; bases not matched to a gene: 0. The CDR3: CASSEASGSTDTQYF. In DNA, the CDR3 is TGTGCCAGCAGTGAAGCTAGCGGGAGCACAGATACGCAGTATTTT.

The genes are TRBV28 and TRBJ1-1; D is perhaps TRBD1 (5 bases). There are 11 residues in the CDR3. V was cut by 10 bases and J by 14 bases, with 20 bases left in between. Germline V gives CDR1 MDHEN, CDR2 SYDVKM. The CDR3 DNA is TGTGCCACCAGGGACGCAAATTGGGACTTCTTT. Amino acid sequence: CATRDANWDFF.

V usage is TRBV12-3 or TRBV12-4 and J usage is TRBJ1-2, with D possibly matching TRBD1 (6 bases). This CDR3 is 12 amino acids long. Trimming took 4 bases from V and 5 from J, leaving 8 bases between them. CDR3: CASSWTEYGYTF. The DNA of the CDR3 is TGTGCCAGCAGTTGGACAGAGTATGGCTACACCTTC.

This chain joins TRBV7-9 and TRBJ2-5; no clear D. The germline V gene encodes CDR1 SEHNR and CDR2 FQNEAQ (reference sequence). The germline V and J ends were trimmed by 5 bases and 5 bases, with 15 bases remaining between them. The CDR3 has 14 residues. DNA of the CDR3: TGTGCCAGCAGCCGCACAGACCGCCAGGAGACCCAGTACTTC. Translated: CASSRTDRQETQYF. Looking up the rest from reference TRBV7-9 and TRBJ2-5 gives the full variable domain: DTGVSQNPRHKITKRGQNVTFRCDPISEHNRLYWYRQTLGQGPEFLTYFQNEAQLEKSRLLSDRFSAERPKGSFSTLEIQRTEQGDSAMYLCASSRTDRQETQYFGPGTRLLVL.

This chain links TRBV28 with TRBJ2-7; TRBD2 agrees at 9 bases. Germline V gives CDR1 MDHEN, CDR2 SYDVKM. V lost 3 bases, J lost 0 bases, and 6 bases stayed unmatched. There are 16 residues in the CDR3. CDR3 sequence reads: CASSFSLAGLSYEQYF. In nucleotides, the CDR3 is TGTGCCAGCAGTTTTAGTCTAGCGGGACTCTCCTACGAGCAGTACTTC.

J is TRBJ1-2 and V is TRBV30, with a possible D match to TRBD1 (5 bases). The CDR3 length is 12 residues. CDR1 is GTSNPN, CDR2 SVGIG, per germline (reference sequence). The V gene lost 4 bases and the J gene lost 2 bases, with 8 bases spanning the gap. The DNA of the CDR3 is TGTGCCTGGAATCAGGGAAACTATGGCTACACCTTC. Its translation: CAWNQGNYGYTF.

The chain combines TRBV7-2 with TRBJ1-1; D gene uncertain. Germline values: CDR1 SGHTA, CDR2 FQGNSA. Deletions cut 2 bases from V and 4 bases from J, with 14 bases between. The CDR3 has 15 amino acids. The CDR3 loop reads CASSLSSEDSTEAFF. DNA for the CDR3: TGTGCCAGCAGCTTAAGTAGCGAGGATAGCACTGAAGCTTTCTTT.

CDR3 coding DNA: TGTGCCAGCAGCACCGAACGAGGGGGCCTTGGTTGGGATGAGCAGTTCTTC. Its protein product is CASSTERGGLGWDEQFF. J is TRBJ2-1 and V is TRBV6-2 or TRBV6-3, with 7 bases aligning to TRBD1. The CDR3 is 17 amino acids. Trimming took 6 bases from V and 8 from J; bases not matched to a gene: 19. Germline V gene sequence: CDR1 MNHEY, CDR2 SVGEGT.

The V call is TRBV11-2, the J call TRBJ1-6; D unresolved. The CDR3 is 14 residues long. The germline V gene has CDR1 SGHAT and CDR2 FQNNGV. Trimming removed 5 bases from V and 0 bases from J, with 5 bases in between. CDR3 loop: CASSPSSYNSPLHF. CDR3 DNA sequence: TGTGCCAGCAGCCCTAGCTCCTATAATTCACCCCTCCACTTT. Full variable domain (remainder filled in from reference TRBV11-2 and TRBJ1-6): EAGVAQSPRYKIIEKRQSVAFWCNPISGHATLYWYQQILGQGPKLLIQFQNNGVVDDSQLPKDRFSAERLKGVDSTLKIQPAKLEDSAVYLCASSPSSYNSPLHFGNGTRLTVT.

The chain links TRBV2 to TRBJ2-1, with D perhaps matching TRBD2 (6 bases). This CDR3 comprises 13 residues. Germline V lookup: CDR1 SNHLY, CDR2 FYNNEI. Trimming cost V 6 bases and J 4 bases, with 10 bases left between them. The CDR3 is CASRRLAYNEQFF. The CDR3 nucleotides read TGTGCCAGCAGGAGGCTAGCGTACAATGAGCAGTTCTTC.